This record concerns one TCR beta chain sequence. Antigen: not known. 60 Vbeta and 13 Jbeta primers were used in PCR. Some clones are missing from TCRdb's copy, which holds only in-frame ones; the method was immunoSEQ multiplex PCR. The data contain around 180,000 clones, around 80% of them singletons. This entry comes from a study of cytomegalovirus exposure and HLA in healthy donors. Study context: Unique TCR beta sequences numbering over 100 million came from approximately 180 million T cells in an earlier analysis.

Per germline, CDR1 MNHEY and CDR2 SVGAGI. CDR3 length: 14 residues. V lost 6 bases and J lost 5; bases outside the gene matches: 7. General study findings and limits: Most observed TCR sequences were rare, whereas some public TCRs were detected in many donors. A later analysis, which compared TCR beta chains of equal frequency, found the HLA-associated ones more clonally expanded. A later analysis reportedly found fewer N-insertions in an Asian-associated ancestry cluster than the approximately 730-donor mean.

This rearrangement joins TRBV6-5 to TRBJ1-3; TRBD1 agrees at 7 bases. The sequencing sample was made of PBMCs. The clonotype was recovered from a woman aged 25 to 45 in good health and CMV-seropositive. This CDR3 reads CASSLGGARNTIYF. The CDR3 DNA reads as TGTGCCAGCAGCCTAGGGGGCGCGAGAAACACCATATATTTT.